Sequencing of this T cell receptor (beta chain) was carried out in a study of cytomegalovirus exposure and HLA in healthy donors. Trimming took 10 bases from V and 0 from J; bases not matched to a gene: 8. CDR3 length: 14 amino acids. CDR1 and CDR2 (germline): SNHLY, FYNNEI. As concerns this clone: What it recognizes is unknown.

Researchers ran the PCR with 60 Vbeta and 13 Jbeta primers. Here immunoSEQ multiplex PCR was the method, and the copy in TCRdb shows in-frame clones only, minus some. There are about 160,000 clones in the sample; almost 80% occur only once, and approximately 0.89% lies in the top ten. Study findings and constraints: According to a later analysis, donors in an Asian-associated ancestry cluster reportedly had fewer N-insertions than the roughly 670-donor mean. The authors reported that TCR beta sequences could predict HLA-A and HLA-B alleles. These predictions were accurate for most subjects in the first cohort.

This chain joins TRBV2 and TRBJ2-7; 8 bases are a match to TRBD2. Material: PBMCs. The sequence was obtained from a woman aged 45-65 years in good health and CMV-seropositive. CDR3: CATRPREGSYEQYF. Written as DNA, the CDR3 is TGTGCCACCCGTCCACGGGAGGGCTCCTACGAGCAGTACTTC. The full variable domain, rest sourced from reference TRBV2 and TRBJ2-7, is EPEVTQTPSHQVTQMGQEVILRCVPISNHLYFYWYRQILGQKVEFLVSFYNNEISEKSEIFDDQFSVERPDGSNFTLKIRSTKLEDSAMYFCATRPREGSYEQYFGPGTRLTVT.